The clone carrying this T cell receptor beta chain was counted many times. Its matching antigen is unknown. A Clinical Activity Score of at least 3, a NOSPECS grade of at least 4 and a duration under 3 months were recorded in the ophthalmopathy patients. Per the germline V gene, CDR1 is SGDLS and CDR2 is YYNGEE. Trimming stripped 4 bases from V and 3 bases from J, with 11 bases between. The CDR3 loop spans 14 amino acids. This sample stems from a study of T cells in Graves' hyperthyroidism and ophthalmopathy. At the level of the study: Peripheral blood was collected at initial diagnosis, before any treatment.

Study-wide points: Stable hyperthyroidism was separated from ophthalmopathy by a model based on 13 V-J features. The blood repertoire included most of the expanded thyroid clonotypes above 0.001.

RNA transcripts gave rise to amplified TCR beta CDR3 regions. Using the HTBI primer set, a first-round RT-PCR was run on the TCR CDR3. TCRdb re-analysed the multiplex PCR reads in MiXCR, keeping a single row per CDR3 protein. The data show 500,000 to 750,000 distinct CDR3 sequences, with 14% seen just once and roughly 7.1% held by the top ten. Sequencing used blood. The V and J genes are TRBV9 and TRBJ1-5; D is unclear. This receptor was taken from a woman between 18 and 29 years old with Graves' ophthalmopathy. CDR3 protein: CASSRDGYNQPQHF. The CDR3 nucleotides read TGTGCCAGCAGCCGTGACGGATACAATCAGCCCCAGCATTTT.